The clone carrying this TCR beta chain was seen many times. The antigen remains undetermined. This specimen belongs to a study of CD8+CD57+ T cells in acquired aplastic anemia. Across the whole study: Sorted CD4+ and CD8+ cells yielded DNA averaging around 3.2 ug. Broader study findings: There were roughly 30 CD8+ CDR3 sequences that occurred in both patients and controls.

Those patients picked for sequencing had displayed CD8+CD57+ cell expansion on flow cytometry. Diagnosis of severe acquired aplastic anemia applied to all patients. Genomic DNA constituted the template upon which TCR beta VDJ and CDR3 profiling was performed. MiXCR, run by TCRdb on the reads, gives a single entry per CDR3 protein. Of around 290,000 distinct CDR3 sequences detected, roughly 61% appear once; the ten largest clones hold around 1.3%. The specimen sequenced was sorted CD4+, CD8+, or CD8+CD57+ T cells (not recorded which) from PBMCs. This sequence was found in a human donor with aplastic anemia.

The CDR3 protein is CASSLANQPQHF. CDR3 DNA sequence: TGTGCCAGCAGTTTAGCCAATCAGCCCCAGCATTTT. The chain joins TRBV12-3 or TRBV12-4 to TRBJ1-5; D remains unclear. The length of the CDR3 is 12 residues. Deletions cut 0 bases from V and 3 bases from J, with 0 bases between.